This entry describes one T cell receptor beta chain. As yet, its antigen is unknown. The record originates from a study of T cells in Graves' hyperthyroidism and ophthalmopathy. Authors of the study amplified TCR beta CDR3 regions from RNA transcripts. HTBI primers were employed in a first-round RT-PCR of the TCR CDR3. TCRdb redid the calling of the multiplex PCR reads with MiXCR, one entry per CDR3 protein. The sample includes over 300,000 distinct CDR3 sequences, over 11% of them seen just once. Reasons for excluding patients were uncontrolled infection, other autoimmune disease, pregnancy or lactation. Diagnosis rested on symptoms, serum thyroxine and TRAb, thyroid ultrasound, and orbital computed tomography. Findings and caveats of the study: Most expanded thyroid clonotypes above 0.001 recurred in blood.

Per the germline V gene, CDR1 is LNHDA and CDR2 is SQIVND (reference sequence). V lost 1 base and J lost 6; bases outside the gene matches: 3. The CDR3 has 15 amino acids. The sequencing sample was made of blood. The clonotype was recovered from a woman aged 55-69 years with Graves' hyperthyroidism. This sequence joins TRBV19 and TRBJ2-1, with TRBD2 matching over 10 bases. DNA of the CDR3: TGTGCCAGTAGTATAGCTAGCGGGAGTGGCAATGAGCAGTTCTTC. It translates to CASSIASGSGNEQFF. Looking up the rest from reference TRBV19 and TRBJ2-1 gives the full variable domain: DGGITQSPKYLFRKEGQNVTLSCEQNLNHDAMYWYRQDPGQGLRLIYYSQIVNDFQKGDIAEGYSVSREKKESFPLTVTSAQKNPTAFYLCASSIASGSGNEQFFGPGTRLTVL.